This T cell receptor beta chain was obtained from a study of patients and donors after allogeneic stem cell transplantation. TCRdb fed the RT-PCR reads into MiXCR, producing one record per CDR3 protein. The table records more than 850,000 distinct CDR3 sequences, approximately 19% of them present only once. This CDR3 is 19 amino acids long. Unmatched junction bases numbered 12, after V lost 7 bases and J lost 3 bases. This chain uses TRBV12-3 or TRBV12-4 with TRBJ2-2, with 15 nucleotides matching TRBD2. The source of this sequence is a human donor who was either an allogeneic HSCT recipient or a stem cell or donor lymphocyte infusion donor (not recorded which). It is not recorded whose cells these are; they may come from a transplant donor. Sequenced sample: blood, either unsorted or a sorted T cell fraction (not recorded which). The CDR3 reads CASTQGGLAGGLYTGELFF. The CDR3 DNA reads TGTGCCAGCACTCAAGGGGGACTAGCGGGGGGCCTTTACACCGGGGAGCTGTTTTTT.